One and the same sample provided the 26 T cell receptor beta chains below, sequenced in a study of T cell repertoires in cytomegalovirus infection. TCRdb re-analysed the reads in MiXCR, keeping a single row per CDR3 protein. This table has 350,000 to 550,000 distinct CDR3 sequences, around 32% appearing once. Sequencing was done on a sample of PBMCs. The receptors here all came from a human donor in good health (CMV status not recorded). Some clones in this sample may be carry-over from other donors' samples.

The chain links TRBV7-6 to TRBJ2-2, with D uncertain. V was cut by 8 bases and J by 5 bases, with 12 bases left in between. The CDR3 totals 13 residues. Looked up from germline, CDR1 is SGHVS and CDR2 is FNYEAQ. The CDR3 region is CASLFGATGELFF. CDR3 bases: TGTGCCAGCCTCTTCGGCGCGACCGGGGAGCTGTTTTTT. Using reference TRBV7-6 and TRBJ2-2 for the parts outside the CDR3, the full variable domain is GAGVSQSPRYKVTKRGQDVALRCDPISGHVSLYWYRQALGQGPEFLTYFNYEAQQDKSGLPNDRFSAERPEGSISTLTIQRTEQRDSAMYRCASLFGATGELFFGEGSRLTVL.

This chain joins TRBV19 and TRBJ2-2; D gene uncertain. Looked up from germline, CDR1 is LNHDA and CDR2 is SQIVND (reference sequence). The CDR3 extends over 16 amino acids. V was pared by 4 bases and J by 4 bases, with 16 bases between. The CDR3 nucleotides are TGTGCCAGTAGTAGGCCCCCGGGCAGACGCACCGGGGAGCTGTTTTTT. Encoded protein: CASSRPPGRRTGELFF.

The chain recombines TRBV20-1 with TRBJ1-3; no reliable D call. The CDR3 contains 12 residues. The V end was cut by 3 bases, the J end by 4 bases, with 7 bases between. CDR1 and CDR2 (germline): DFQATT, SNEGSKA (reference sequence). The DNA for the CDR3 is TGCAGTGCTAGGCCCGACGGAAACACCATATATTTT. Its protein product is CSARPDGNTIYF.

V is TRBV10-3 and J is TRBJ1-2, with D possibly being TRBD1 (6 bases). The CDR3 extends over 13 amino acids. The germline V and J ends were trimmed by 8 bases and 0 bases, with 10 bases remaining between them. Germline V CDR1 and CDR2: ENHRY, SYGVKD. The DNA for the CDR3 is TGTGCCATCGGTGCAGGGGCTAACTATGGCTACACCTTC. Translated, it gives CAIGAGANYGYTF.

The rearrangement joins TRBV10-3 to TRBJ2-7, with no clear D. V was cut by 2 bases and J by 4 bases, with 6 bases left in between. Germline CDR1 ENHRY, CDR2 SYGVKD. The CDR3 runs to 12 residues. The DNA of the CDR3 is TGTGCCATCAGTGAGACAGTTTACGAGCAGTACTTC. Encoded protein: CAISETVYEQYF.

V gene TRBV6-6 combines with J gene TRBJ2-5, with a weak D call TRBD1 (5 bases). Germline-derived CDR1 and CDR2 are MNHNY and SVGAGI (reference sequence). Trimming shortened V by 5 bases and J by 7 bases, and 14 bases separated the two germline ends. This CDR3 region has 13 residues. CDR3 bases: TGTGCCAGCAGTCCAGGGTCGGTATGGACCCAGTACTTC. Protein: CASSPGSVWTQYF.

In this sample, this clonotype turned up many times. CDR3 loop: CASSLAYEQFF. For the CDR3, the DNA is TGTGCCAGCAGCTTAGCGTATGAGCAGTTCTTC. The chain employs TRBV7-6 and TRBJ2-1; D unclear. The CDR3 runs to 11 residues. Trimming cost V 0 bases and J 8 bases, with 2 bases left between them. The germline CDR1 and CDR2 sequences are SGHVS and FNYEAQ.

This clonotype was counted between two and nine times. The chain recombines TRBV3-1 with TRBJ1-6, with 7 positions matching TRBD1. The germline V gene has CDR1 LGHDT and CDR2 YNNKEL (reference sequence). With 1 base clipped from V and 10 bases from J, the junction kept 4 bases outside the gene matches. The CDR3 has 14 amino acids. The CDR3 nucleotides read TGTGCCAGCAGCCAAGTGACAGGGTACTCACCCCTCCACTTT. Amino acid sequence: CASSQVTGYSPLHF.

This clonotype was recorded only once. The chain recombines TRBV6-2 or TRBV6-3 with TRBJ2-1; 10 positions match TRBD2. V dropped 0 bases and J dropped 3; count of bases not matched to a gene: 5. The germline V gene has CDR1 MNHEY and CDR2 SVGEGT. The CDR3 extends over 17 amino acids. The CDR3 reads CASSYSAGGVIYNEQFF. The CDR3 bases are TGTGCCAGCAGTTACTCAGCGGGGGGGGTTATCTACAATGAGCAGTTCTTC.

This clonotype turned up a few times. The gene calls are TRBV6-6 and TRBJ2-3; 12 nucleotides agree with TRBD2. V lost 2 bases, J lost 6 bases, and 6 bases stayed unmatched. Per the germline V gene, CDR1 is MNHNY and CDR2 is SVGAGI (reference sequence). The CDR3 contains 16 residues. The CDR3 here is CASSYRLAGGLDTQYF. Here the CDR3 DNA reads TGTGCCAGCAGTTACCGGCTAGCGGGGGGGTTGGATACGCAGTATTTT.

This clonotype was seen a few times. The rearrangement joins TRBV7-9 to TRBJ1-2; TRBD1 aligns across 7 bases. CDR3 length: 14 amino acids. Germline loops: CDR1 SEHNR, CDR2 FQNEAQ (reference sequence). The ends lost 5 bases at V and 4 bases at J; junction bases unmatched: 7. The CDR3 loop is CASSTTGSAYGYTF. DNA of the CDR3: TGTGCCAGCAGCACGACAGGGTCGGCCTATGGCTACACCTTC.

The sample holds a few counts of this clonotype. V and J are TRBV2 and TRBJ1-1; possibly TRBD1 for D (5 bases). The CDR3 has 13 residues. Germline CDR1 is SNHLY and CDR2 is FYNNEI. The V and J ends lost 6 bases and 9 bases respectively, with 17 bases between them. CDR3 amino acids: CASRANRTTKAFF. In DNA form, the CDR3 reads TGTGCCAGCAGAGCGAACAGGACTACAAAAGCTTTCTTT.

A note on this clonotype: The CDR3 ends on some other residue instead of the conserved phenylalanine or tryptophan, so this is likely a read error. The chain uses TRBV4-1 and TRBJ2-1; unclear D gene. The CDR3 consists of 12 residues. Germline V lookup: CDR1 MGHRA, CDR2 YSYEKL. V was clipped by 1 base and J by 8 bases, with 6 bases between them. In nucleotides, the CDR3 is TGCGCCAGCAGCCAAGGTCTTGATGAGCAGTTCTTA. It is translated as CASSQGLDEQFL.

As to this clonotype: This clone may be a read error of a much larger clone one base away. Lacking the conserved final phenylalanine or tryptophan, this CDR3 likely reflects a read error. The rearrangement links TRBV7-8 to TRBJ2-1, with 9 positions matching TRBD2. With V trimmed by 1 base and J by 4 bases, 2 bases remained unmatched. The CDR3 runs to 15 residues. Looked up from germline, CDR1 is SGHVS and CDR2 is FQNEAQ. The CDR3 sequence: CASSLVRGGYNEQFC. DNA of the CDR3: TGTGCCAGCAGCTTAGTGCGGGGGGGGTACAATGAGCAGTTCTGC.

The sample holds a few counts of this clonotype. V and J are TRBV15 and TRBJ1-1; no reliable D call. V gave up 1 base and J gave up 1 base, with 10 bases separating them. The germline gives CDR1 LNHNV, CDR2 YYDKDF (reference sequence). The CDR3 has 15 amino acids. Here the CDR3 DNA reads TGTGCCACCAGCAGAGGGTCCGGTTGGAACACTGAAGCTTTCTTT. Encoded protein: CATSRGSGWNTEAFF.

This clonotype has a count of ten or more. V usage is TRBV7-2 and J usage is TRBJ1-1, with 8 positions matching TRBD1. CDR3 length: 14 amino acids. Trimming cost V 1 base and J 5 bases; bases outside gene matches: 3. CDR1 and CDR2 (germline): SGHTA, FQGNSA. Here the CDR3 reads CASSLGTGRTEAFF. DNA of the CDR3: TGTGCCAGCAGCTTAGGGACAGGGCGAACTGAAGCTTTCTTT.

This clonotype has a count of ten or more. The rearrangement joins TRBV4-1 to TRBJ1-1; TRBD1 matches at 8 bases. The CDR3 runs 16 residues. Germline assignment: CDR1 MGHRA and CDR2 YSYEKL. The junction had 8 bases not matched to a gene; V was cut back by 1 base and J by 4 bases. The CDR3, as DNA: TGCGCCAGCAGCCAAGCCGACAGGGGTGATACCACTGAAGCTTTCTTT. This encodes CASSQADRGDTTEAFF.

For this clonotype: Being one base from a much bigger clone, this may be a read error. The missing conserved phenylalanine or tryptophan at the end of this CDR3 makes a read error likely. CDR3 coding DNA: TGTGCCAGCAGATTGACTAGCGGGGGGGGATACAATGAGCAGTTCATC. Protein: CASRLTSGGGYNEQFI. J is TRBJ2-1 and V is TRBV7-6; TRBD2 matches at 14 bases. The CDR3 has 16 amino acids. Germline CDR1 reads SGHVS; CDR2 reads FNYEAQ. Trimming took 6 bases from V and 4 from J; bases not matched to a gene: 5.

Worth noting for this clonotype: Germline and junction disagree at one end, which may indicate a read error. This chain links TRBV19 with TRBJ1-5, with a weak D call TRBD1 (6 bases). The CDR3 has 13 amino acids. Germline lookup yields CDR1 LNHDA and CDR2 SQIVND (reference sequence). The CDR3 spells CASTNQGNQSQHF. In DNA form, the CDR3 reads TGTGCCAGTACCAACCAGGGGAATCAGTCCCAGCATTTT.

Ten or more counts support this clonotype. CDR3: CASMGARNQPQHF. DNA of the CDR3: TGTGCCAGCATGGGGGCGCGCAATCAGCCCCAGCATTTT. V gene TRBV6-1 combines with J gene TRBJ1-5; weak D call: TRBD1 (6 bases). V was pared by 7 bases and J by 2 bases, with 9 bases between. This CDR3 has 13 residues. The germline V gene encodes CDR1 MNHNS and CDR2 SASEGT.

A note on this clonotype: With a much larger clone just one base away, this may be a read error. The DNA of the CDR3 is TGTGCCAGCAGCTTAGATGGGTTGGGGTTTTGGCAGCCCCAGCATTTT. As protein: CASSLDGLGFWQPQHF. The V gene is TRBV7-2, the J gene TRBJ1-5; D call uncertain. The germline V gene has CDR1 SGHTA and CDR2 FQGNSA. The CDR3 contains 16 residues. The V gene lost 1 base and the J gene lost 7 bases, with 17 bases spanning the gap.

This CDR3 is CATSRAGKNYGYTF. The DNA of the CDR3 is TGTGCCACCAGCAGGGCCGGGAAGAACTATGGCTACACCTTC. The chain uses TRBV15 and TRBJ1-2; D gene ambiguous. In germline, CDR1 is LNHNV, CDR2 YYDKDF (reference sequence). Between the trimmed V and J ends, which lost 3 bases and 2 bases, there was a span of 10 bases. This CDR3 is built from 14 residues.

This chain joins TRBV6-1 and TRBJ2-3; a possible D gene is TRBD1 (6 bases). CDR3 size: 13 residues. CDR1 is MNHNS, CDR2 SASEGT, per germline. The V end lost 4 bases, the J end lost 4 bases, and 9 bases lay between the germline ends. This CDR3 is CASSGTVPDTQYF. The CDR3 DNA is TGTGCCAGCAGTGGGACAGTTCCAGATACGCAGTATTTT.

A few counts support this clonotype. The V gene is TRBV6-4, the J gene TRBJ2-1, with unresolved D. Trimming took 5 bases from V and 0 from J, leaving 11 bases between them. In germline, CDR1 is MRHNA, CDR2 SNTAGT. The CDR3 consists of 15 residues. The CDR3 protein is CASSPGESSYNEQFF. In DNA, the CDR3 is TGTGCCAGCAGTCCCGGTGAGAGCTCCTACAATGAGCAGTTCTTC.

This clonotype occurred a few times. V and J are TRBV11-2 and TRBJ2-5, with D maybe TRBD1 (6 bases). The length of the CDR3 is 16 residues. Germline V CDR1 and CDR2: SGHAT, FQNNGV. With 1 base removed from V and 2 bases from J, the gap between germline ends came to 14 bases. The CDR3 DNA reads as TGTGCCAGCAGCTTAGTCTCGGGGACACTTCAAGAGACCCAGTACTTC. It translates to CASSLVSGTLQETQYF.

The rearrangement links TRBV4-3 to TRBJ1-2; maybe TRBD1 (6 bases). Germline lookup yields CDR1 LGHNA and CDR2 YSLEER. The ends were cut back, 3 bases at V and 4 bases at J, with 21 bases in the middle. This CDR3 is 17 amino acids long. CDR3 sequence reads: CASSQDRTEGQIYGYTF. In nucleotides, the CDR3 is TGCGCCAGCAGCCAGGACCGTACCGAAGGACAGATCTATGGCTACACCTTC.